This T cell receptor beta chain was identified during a study of blood T cell repertoires in COVID-19 (dated by TCRdb to the early 2020s). Regarding the research as a whole: Recovered participants in ImmuneRACE Cohort 3 were defined by two consecutive negative NP/OP PCR tests, clearance by a healthcare professional, or resolution of symptoms. Subjects who had been exposed to COVID-19, were actively infected with it, or had recovered from it provided the deeply sampled blood TCRbeta repertoires that made up the dataset. Sample metadata almost always included a de-identified subject ID, COVID-19 status, age in years and sex. The repertoires were released in a freely available public database meant as a resource for research on the immune response to SARS-CoV-2. Where HLA class I and class II types were available, the types were taken from metadata supplied by the sample provider, not from assay-based typing. The prospective study material was composed of cDNA or gDNA derived from T cells, B-cell-depleted T cells, or PBMCs. Samples came from the ongoing ImmuneRACE study (first 160 participants) plus 1,254 subjects from 6 global collaborators. Samples from collaborators originated in the United States, Italy and Spain and spanned both the acute and convalescent phases of COVID-19. Overall study results and their limits: How much clinical and demographic metadata was included differed by source and by participant, and the metadata was provided uncurated.

TCRbeta CDR3 regions were amplified from genomic DNA by means of the immunoSEQ Assay, a bias-controlled multiplex PCR. The original pipeline was this. Within the assay, amplification of reference gene primers was used to estimate how many nucleated cells each sample contained. To quantify the absolute abundance of each unique TCRbeta CDR3 rearrangement, sequence reads were collapsed and filtered. For each sample, productive Simpson clonality was calculated as the square root of Simpson's diversity index across productive rearrangements. TCRdb limited this immuneACCESS table to in-frame rearrangements with V and J called. A share of clones is missing; checked studies link under half to unresolved V genes, and the rest is unexplained. V and J calls and clone size are copied from that table; D and trimming were computed from the DNA. Recorded for this sample are about 140,000 clones; 84% of them occurred a single time. The leading ten clones occupy roughly 3.9% of the sample.

Trimming leaves V shorter by 0 bases and J shorter by 5 bases, with the junction holding 6 bases beyond the gene matches. The CDR3 measures 17 amino acids from cysteine to phenylalanine. The entry retains the CDR3 DNA only, 51 bases that are in frame from base 1. CDR1 and CDR2 are read off the germline V gene as SGDLS and YYNGEE. Participants in the prospective study were aged 18 to 89 years, lived in 20 to 30 United States geographic areas, and enrolled through a virtual design. Cohort assignment in the prospective study relied on participant-reported clinical history from a screening survey and a study questionnaire. Mobile phlebotomists in the prospective study collected whole blood, serum and a nasopharyngeal or oropharyngeal swab from every participant. Additional blood draws and questionnaires over an approximately two-month period could optionally be provided by prospective study participants. Blood samples from the prospective study were shipped frozen or at room temperature prior to DNA extraction.

As to this clone: No cognate antigen has been identified for it. No base quality values were provided; no much bigger clone lies one nucleotide off.

This TCR derives from a man aged 45-65 years in a cohort exposed to, infected with or recovered from COVID-19 (not recorded which). The chain was built from TRBV9 and TRBJ2-2, with 11 bases matching TRBD2. Sequencing was done on a sample of PBMCs or T cells enriched from blood (not recorded which). The sequence in DNA is TGTGCCAGCAGCGTAGTGGCTAGCGGGGGGAGTACCGGGGAGCTGTTTTTT. It translates to CASSVVASGGSTGELFF.